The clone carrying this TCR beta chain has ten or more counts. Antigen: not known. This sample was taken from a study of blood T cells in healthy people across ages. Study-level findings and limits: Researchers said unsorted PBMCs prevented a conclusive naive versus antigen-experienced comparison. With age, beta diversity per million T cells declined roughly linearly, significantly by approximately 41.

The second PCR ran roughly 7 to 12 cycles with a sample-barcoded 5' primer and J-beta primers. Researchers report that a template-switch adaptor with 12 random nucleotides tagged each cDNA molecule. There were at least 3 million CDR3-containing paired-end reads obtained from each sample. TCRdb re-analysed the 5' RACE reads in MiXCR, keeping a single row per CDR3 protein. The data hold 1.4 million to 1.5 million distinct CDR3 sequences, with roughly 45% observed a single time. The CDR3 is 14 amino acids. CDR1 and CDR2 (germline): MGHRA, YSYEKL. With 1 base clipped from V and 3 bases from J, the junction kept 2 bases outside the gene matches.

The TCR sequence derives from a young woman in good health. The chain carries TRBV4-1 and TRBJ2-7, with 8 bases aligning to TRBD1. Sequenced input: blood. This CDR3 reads CASSQVGTGYEQYF. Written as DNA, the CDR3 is TGCGCCAGCAGCCAAGTCGGGACAGGCTACGAGCAGTACTTC.